Shown below are 20 T cell receptor beta chains from a single sample sequenced in a study of technical replicates of blood from a few donors. Measured with immunoSEQ multiplex PCR; TCRdb has only the in-frame clones, and not every one. Here the sample spans 50,000 or so clones, approximately 90% being singletons. The sequenced sample consisted of PBMCs. These receptor sequences come from a human donor in good health. Some clones in this sample may be carry-over from other donors' samples.

This chain connects TRBV27 to TRBJ2-3, with a weak D call TRBD2 (5 bases). Germline V gene sequence: CDR1 MNHEY, CDR2 SMNVEV (reference sequence). This CDR3 is 13 amino acids long. V was cut by 5 bases and J by 6 bases, with 12 bases left in between. CDR3 amino acids: CASSVRRGDTQYF. The DNA for the CDR3 is TGTGCCAGCAGTGTCCGCCGGGGTGATACGCAGTATTTT.

V is TRBV6-5 and J is TRBJ2-7, with TRBD2 matching over 9 bases. Germline V gene sequence: CDR1 MNHEY, CDR2 SVGAGI. The CDR3 is made up of 16 amino acids. With 2 bases clipped from V and 5 bases from J, the junction kept 10 bases outside the gene matches. CDR3 amino acids: CASSYQVAGAGNEQYF. CDR3 nucleotides: TGTGCCAGCAGTTACCAAGTAGCGGGAGCTGGGAACGAGCAGTACTTC.

In this sample, this clone turned up once. This sequence joins TRBV19 and TRBJ1-2; D unclear. The length of the CDR3 is 13 residues. Trimming pared 3 bases from V and 3 bases from J, leaving 8 bases between. Germline assignment: CDR1 LNHDA and CDR2 SQIVND (reference sequence). Here the CDR3 DNA reads TGTGCCAGTAGTATCCTACAGCACTATGGCTACACCTTC. It codes for CASSILQHYGYTF.

The chain recombines TRBV5-1 with TRBJ1-1; the D is unclear. The CDR3 sequence is 11 residues long. Trimming pared 4 bases from V and 11 bases from J, leaving 12 bases between. Germline lookup yields CDR1 SGHRS and CDR2 YFSETQ. This CDR3 is CASSEGPEAFF. The CDR3 DNA reads TGCGCCAGCAGCGAGGGTCCCGAGGCTTTCTTT.

This chain joins TRBV5-8 and TRBJ2-6; 8 nucleotides align to TRBD1. CDR1 is SGHTS, CDR2 YDEGEE, per germline. The CDR3 has 17 residues. V lost 4 bases, J lost 4 bases, and 10 bases stayed unmatched. The CDR3 bases are TGTGCCAGCAGCCCCTTGCAGGGGGCGCCCGGGGCCAACGTCCTGACTTTC. This translates into CASSPLQGAPGANVLTF.

The chain is built from TRBV6-1 and TRBJ1-2; D gene uncertain. The CDR3 has 15 amino acids. The germline V and J ends were trimmed by 6 bases and 1 base, with 15 bases remaining between them. Germline assignment: CDR1 MNHNS and CDR2 SASEGT. CDR3 amino acids: CASRDLLAGNYGYTF. As DNA, the CDR3 is TGTGCCAGCAGGGATCTGTTGGCGGGTAACTATGGCTACACCTTC.

This clone has a single count. The V call is TRBV5-1, the J call TRBJ2-1; the match to TRBD2 covers 9 bases. CDR1 is SGHRS and CDR2 is YFSETQ in the germline V gene. The CDR3 runs to 16 residues. V lost 4 bases, J lost 5 bases, and 10 bases stayed unmatched. The CDR3 here is CASSRSLAGVNNEQFF. In DNA, the CDR3 is TGCGCCAGCAGCCGATCCTTAGCGGGGGTGAACAATGAGCAGTTCTTC.

The gene calls are TRBV4-1 and TRBJ2-1, with D unresolved. Looked up from germline, CDR1 is MGHRA and CDR2 is YSYEKL. The CDR3 covers 13 residues. Deletions cut 0 bases from V and 4 bases from J, with 4 bases between. In DNA form, the CDR3 reads TGCGCCAGCAGCCAAGAACAGTACAATGAGCAGTTCTTC. Protein product: CASSQEQYNEQFF.

This sequence joins TRBV7-2 and TRBJ1-1; D is perhaps TRBD1 (5 bases). The ends were cut back, 5 bases at V and 6 bases at J, with 16 bases in the middle. This CDR3 contains 14 residues. The germline V gene has CDR1 SGHTA and CDR2 FQGNSA. The CDR3 loop reads CASSITTGAAEAFF. CDR3 bases: TGTGCCAGCAGCATAACTACAGGAGCCGCTGAAGCTTTCTTT.

This clone was found once. The V gene is TRBV6-4, the J gene TRBJ2-2; weak D call: TRBD1 (6 bases). Looked up from germline, CDR1 is MRHNA and CDR2 is SNTAGT. The V gene lost 2 bases and the J gene lost 7 bases, with 11 bases spanning the gap. This CDR3 is 14 amino acids long. DNA for the CDR3: TGTGCCAGCAGTGACCAACAGGGCGTCGGGGAGCTGTTTTTT. Its translation: CASSDQQGVGELFF.

On this clone itself: Other DNA sequences of this sample code for an identical CDR3. V and J are TRBV7-9 and TRBJ2-5, with 8 bases aligning to TRBD2. From germline, CDR1 is SEHNR and CDR2 FQNEAQ (reference sequence). The CDR3 contains 13 residues. V gave up 5 bases and J gave up 5 bases; unmatched junction bases: 4. The CDR3 region is CASSTSGGETQYF. The CDR3, as DNA: TGTGCCAGCAGCACTAGCGGCGGGGAGACCCAGTACTTC.

This chain links TRBV4-2 with TRBJ2-7; maybe TRBD2 (6 bases). V lost 3 bases to trimming and J lost 5 bases, with 14 bases between them. CDR3 length equals 14 residues. The germline CDR1 and CDR2 sequences are LGHNA and YNFKEQ. The CDR3 sequence: CASSHSKGGDEQYF. CDR3 nucleotides: TGTGCCAGCAGCCACTCAAAGGGCGGGGACGAGCAGTACTTC.

The chain links TRBV7-2 to TRBJ1-5; 8 bases are a match to TRBD1. CDR1 and CDR2 (germline): SGHTA, FQGNSA. After removal of 1 base from V and 6 bases from J, the junction contained 8 bases not matched to a gene. The CDR3 totals 16 residues. CDR3 residues: CASSLGDRGRSQPQHF. In DNA form, the CDR3 reads TGTGCCAGCAGCTTAGGAGACAGGGGTCGTAGTCAGCCCCAGCATTTT.

CDR3 in DNA: TGTGCCAGCCAGGGGTCCGGCGGGGGCCCCTACGAGCAGTACTTC. It specifies CASQGSGGGPYEQYF. This chain connects TRBV6-5 to TRBJ2-7; D may be TRBD2 (7 bases). Trimming took off 8 bases at V and 2 bases at J, with 19 bases between the two ends. The CDR3 is 15 residues long. Germline loops: CDR1 MNHEY, CDR2 SVGAGI.

The chain employs TRBV6-6 and TRBJ2-1, with no clear D. Trimming pared 4 bases from V and 6 bases from J, leaving 10 bases between. Germline V gives CDR1 MNHNY, CDR2 SVGAGI (reference sequence). The CDR3 is made up of 13 amino acids. The CDR3 DNA follows: TGTGCCAGCAGTTCCCTTCGAGGCAATGAGCAGTTCTTC. This codes for CASSSLRGNEQFF.

V usage is TRBV14 and J usage is TRBJ2-5; TRBD1 aligns across 8 bases. V shed 7 bases, J shed 2 bases, and the junction held 12 bases outside the gene matches. Germline-derived CDR1 and CDR2 are SGHDN and FVKESK. The CDR3 has 16 amino acids. CDR3 amino acids: CASTNDRGVGQETQYF. In nucleotides, the CDR3 is TGTGCCAGCACTAACGACAGGGGAGTAGGTCAAGAGACCCAGTACTTC.

The chain recombines TRBV2 with TRBJ2-6; 7 bases are shared with TRBD1. CDR3 length: 16 residues. CDR1 is SNHLY, CDR2 FYNNEI, per germline. With 6 bases clipped from V and 0 bases from J, the junction kept 5 bases outside the gene matches. CDR3 DNA: TGTGCCAGCAGCCGGGACAGATACTCTGGGGCCAACGTCCTGACTTTC. This gives the protein CASSRDRYSGANVLTF.

This chain joins TRBV6-6 and TRBJ2-7, with D perhaps matching TRBD2 (5 bases). This CDR3 has 14 residues. Germline V gene data show CDR1 as MNHNY and CDR2 as SVGAGI (reference sequence). The V end was cut by 7 bases, the J end by 5 bases, with 18 bases between. This chain's CDR3 is CASTPDGLPNEQYF. The DNA for the CDR3 is TGTGCCAGCACCCCGGACGGACTTCCTAACGAGCAGTACTTC.

The V call is TRBV13, the J call TRBJ1-3; 7 bases line up with TRBD1. The trim removed 5 bases at V and 4 bases at J, leaving 5 bases unmatched. The length of the CDR3 is 14 residues. Germline CDR1 reads PRHDT; CDR2 reads FYEKMQ (reference sequence). The CDR3 sequence is CASSQTGVGNTIYF. The CDR3 DNA reads TGTGCCAGCAGCCAAACAGGGGTCGGAAACACCATATATTTT.

This sequence joins TRBV29-1 and TRBJ2-1, with D perhaps matching TRBD2 (5 bases). Germline-derived CDR1 and CDR2 are SQVTM and ANQGSEA. The CDR3 has 15 amino acids. Trimming cost V 4 bases and J 0 bases, with 13 bases left between them. CDR3 coding DNA: TGCAGCGTTGGGACTGCCAAGAGCTCCTACAATGAGCAGTTCTTC. Translation gives CSVGTAKSSYNEQFF.